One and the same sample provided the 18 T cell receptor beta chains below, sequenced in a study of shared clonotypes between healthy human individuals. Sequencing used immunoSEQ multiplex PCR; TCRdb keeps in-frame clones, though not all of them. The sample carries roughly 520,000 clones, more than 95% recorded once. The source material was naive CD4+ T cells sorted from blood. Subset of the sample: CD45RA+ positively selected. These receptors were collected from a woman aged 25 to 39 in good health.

As DNA, the CDR3 is TGTGCCAGCAGTTTTTCCAGGGGAGGGGACGAGCAGTACTTC. Amino acids: CASSFSRGGDEQYF. The chain links TRBV28 to TRBJ2-7, with D possibly matching TRBD2 (7 bases). The CDR3 length is 14 residues. Deletions cut 3 bases from V and 5 bases from J, with 14 bases between. CDR1 MDHEN and CDR2 SYDVKM come from the germline V gene.

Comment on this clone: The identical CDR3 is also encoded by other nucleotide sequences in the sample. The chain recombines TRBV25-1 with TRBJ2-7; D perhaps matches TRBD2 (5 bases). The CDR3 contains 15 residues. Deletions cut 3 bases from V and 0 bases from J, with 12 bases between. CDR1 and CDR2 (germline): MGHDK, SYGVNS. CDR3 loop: CASSEGLARSYEQYF. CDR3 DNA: TGTGCCAGCAGTGAGGGTCTAGCCCGCTCCTACGAGCAGTACTTC.

The CDR3 reads CASSPFRASNLSETQYF. The CDR3 region has the DNA TGCGCCAGCAGCCCATTCCGGGCTAGTAATCTTTCTGAGACCCAGTACTTC. This sequence joins TRBV4-1 and TRBJ2-5, with no clear D. The germline V gene encodes CDR1 MGHRA and CDR2 YSYEKL. This CDR3 is built from 17 residues. V was cut by 4 bases and J by 5 bases, with 23 bases left in between.

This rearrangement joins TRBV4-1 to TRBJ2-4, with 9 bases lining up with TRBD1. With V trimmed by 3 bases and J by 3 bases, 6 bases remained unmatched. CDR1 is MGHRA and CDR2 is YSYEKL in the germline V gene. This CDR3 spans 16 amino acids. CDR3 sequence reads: CASSQYDRGVKNIQYF. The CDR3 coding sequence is TGCGCCAGCAGCCAGTATGACAGGGGGGTCAAAAACATTCAGTACTTC.

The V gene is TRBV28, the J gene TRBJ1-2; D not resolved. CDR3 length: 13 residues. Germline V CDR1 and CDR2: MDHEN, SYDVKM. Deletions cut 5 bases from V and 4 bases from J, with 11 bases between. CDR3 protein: CASSDPGFYGYTF. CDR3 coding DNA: TGTGCCAGCAGTGACCCGGGCTTCTATGGCTACACCTTC.

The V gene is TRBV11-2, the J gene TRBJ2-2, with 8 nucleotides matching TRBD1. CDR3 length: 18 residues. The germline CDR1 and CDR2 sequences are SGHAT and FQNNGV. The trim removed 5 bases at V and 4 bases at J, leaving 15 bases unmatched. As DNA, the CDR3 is TGTGCCAGCAGCATCTTTGGGATTTTGGACAGGGCCACCGGGGAGCTGTTTTTT. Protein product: CASSIFGILDRATGELFF. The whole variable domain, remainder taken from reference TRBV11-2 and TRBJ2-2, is EAGVAQSPRYKIIEKRQSVAFWCNPISGHATLYWYQQILGQGPKLLIQFQNNGVVDDSQLPKDRFSAERLKGVDSTLKIQPAKLEDSAVYLCASSIFGILDRATGELFFGEGSRLTVL.

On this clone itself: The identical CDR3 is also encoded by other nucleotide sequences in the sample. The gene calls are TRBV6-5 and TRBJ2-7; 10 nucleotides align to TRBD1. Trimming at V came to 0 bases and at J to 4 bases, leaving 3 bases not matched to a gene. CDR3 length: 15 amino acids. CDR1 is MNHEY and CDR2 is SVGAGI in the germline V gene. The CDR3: CASSYSRDRGYEQYF. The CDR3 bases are TGTGCCAGCAGTTACTCGAGGGACAGGGGTTACGAGCAGTACTTC.

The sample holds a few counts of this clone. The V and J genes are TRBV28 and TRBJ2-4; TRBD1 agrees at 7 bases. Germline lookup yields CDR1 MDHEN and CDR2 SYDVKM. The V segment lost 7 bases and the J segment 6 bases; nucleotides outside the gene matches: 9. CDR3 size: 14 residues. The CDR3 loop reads CASIPGQKTNIQYF. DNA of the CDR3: TGTGCCAGCATTCCGGGACAGAAGACAAACATTCAGTACTTC.

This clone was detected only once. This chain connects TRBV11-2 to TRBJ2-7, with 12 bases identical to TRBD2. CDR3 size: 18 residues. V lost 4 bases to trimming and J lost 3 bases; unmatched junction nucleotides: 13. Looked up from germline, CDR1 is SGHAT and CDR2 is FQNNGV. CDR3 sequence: CASSSAATSGRPNYEQYF. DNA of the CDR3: TGTGCCAGCAGCTCTGCGGCGACTAGCGGGAGACCGAACTACGAGCAGTACTTC.

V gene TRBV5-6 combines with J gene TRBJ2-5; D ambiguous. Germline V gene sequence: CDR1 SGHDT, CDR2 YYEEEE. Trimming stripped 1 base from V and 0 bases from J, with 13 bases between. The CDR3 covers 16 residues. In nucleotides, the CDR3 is TGTGCCAGCAGCTTGTTCAGCAGGAAGTACCAAGAGACCCAGTACTTC. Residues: CASSLFSRKYQETQYF. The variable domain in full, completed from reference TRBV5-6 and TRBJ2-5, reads DAGVTQSPTHLIKTRGQQVTLRCSPKSGHDTVSWYQQALGQGPQFIFQYYEEEERQRGNFPDRFSGHQFPNYSSELNVNALLLGDSALYLCASSLFSRKYQETQYFGPGTRLLVL.

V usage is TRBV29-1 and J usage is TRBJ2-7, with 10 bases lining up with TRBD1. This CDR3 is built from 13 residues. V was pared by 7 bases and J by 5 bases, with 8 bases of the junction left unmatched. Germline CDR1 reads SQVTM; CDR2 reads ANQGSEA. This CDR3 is CSAYSGTGDEQYF. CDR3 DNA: TGCAGCGCCTATTCCGGGACAGGGGACGAGCAGTACTTC.

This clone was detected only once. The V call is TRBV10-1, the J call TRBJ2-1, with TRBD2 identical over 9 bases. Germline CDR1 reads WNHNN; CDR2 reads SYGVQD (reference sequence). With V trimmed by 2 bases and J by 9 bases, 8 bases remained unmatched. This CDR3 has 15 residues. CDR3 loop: CASSEPGLAVPEQFF. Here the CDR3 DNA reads TGCGCCAGCAGTGAGCCGGGACTAGCTGTACCTGAGCAGTTCTTC.

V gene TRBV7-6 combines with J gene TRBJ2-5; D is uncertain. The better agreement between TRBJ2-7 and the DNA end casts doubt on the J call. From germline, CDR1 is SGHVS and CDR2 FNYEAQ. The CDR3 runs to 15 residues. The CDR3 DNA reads TGTGCCAGCAGCCTACGACAAGGGTTTGAGTACGAGCAGTACTTC. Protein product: CASSLRQGFEYEQYF.

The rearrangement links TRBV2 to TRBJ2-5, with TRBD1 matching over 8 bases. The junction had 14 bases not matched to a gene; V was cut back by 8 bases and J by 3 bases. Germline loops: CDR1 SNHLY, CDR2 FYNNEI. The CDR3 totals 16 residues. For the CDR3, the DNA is TGTGCCAGCCTGAGGGGTGCCGGGGACAGGAAAGAGACCCAGTACTTC. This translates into CASLRGAGDRKETQYF.

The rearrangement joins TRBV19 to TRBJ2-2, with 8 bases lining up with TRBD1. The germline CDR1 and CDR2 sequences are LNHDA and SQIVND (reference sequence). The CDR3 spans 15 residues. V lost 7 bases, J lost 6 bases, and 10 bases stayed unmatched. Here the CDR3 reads CASTKTGVWSGELFF. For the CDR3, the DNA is TGTGCCAGTACCAAGACAGGGGTATGGTCCGGGGAGCTGTTTTTT.

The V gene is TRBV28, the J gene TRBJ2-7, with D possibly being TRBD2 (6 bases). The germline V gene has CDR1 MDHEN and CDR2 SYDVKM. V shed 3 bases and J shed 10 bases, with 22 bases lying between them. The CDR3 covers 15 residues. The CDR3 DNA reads TGTGCCAGCAGTTTCCCCGAACTAGCTTCGAAGTATCAGTACTTC. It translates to CASSFPELASKYQYF. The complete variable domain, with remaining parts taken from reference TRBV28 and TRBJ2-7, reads DVKVTQSSRYLVKRTGEKVFLECVQDMDHENMFWYRQDPGLGLRLIYFSYDVKMKEKGDIPEGYSVSREKKERFSLILESASTNQTSMYLCASSFPELASKYQYFGPGTRLTVT.

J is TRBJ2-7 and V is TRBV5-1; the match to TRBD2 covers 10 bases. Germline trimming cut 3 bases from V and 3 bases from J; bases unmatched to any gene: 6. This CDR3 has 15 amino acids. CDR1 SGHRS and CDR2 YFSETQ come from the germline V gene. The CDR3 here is CASSSETSGFYEQYF. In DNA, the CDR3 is TGCGCCAGCAGCTCAGAGACTAGCGGGTTCTACGAGCAGTACTTC.

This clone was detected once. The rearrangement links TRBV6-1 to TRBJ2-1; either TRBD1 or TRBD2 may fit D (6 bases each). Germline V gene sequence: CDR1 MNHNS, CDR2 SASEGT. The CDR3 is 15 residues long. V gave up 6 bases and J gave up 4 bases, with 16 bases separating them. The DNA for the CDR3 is TGTGCCAGCAGGGGGGGCCCAGCGGTTTACAATGAGCAGTTCTTC. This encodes CASRGGPAVYNEQFF.